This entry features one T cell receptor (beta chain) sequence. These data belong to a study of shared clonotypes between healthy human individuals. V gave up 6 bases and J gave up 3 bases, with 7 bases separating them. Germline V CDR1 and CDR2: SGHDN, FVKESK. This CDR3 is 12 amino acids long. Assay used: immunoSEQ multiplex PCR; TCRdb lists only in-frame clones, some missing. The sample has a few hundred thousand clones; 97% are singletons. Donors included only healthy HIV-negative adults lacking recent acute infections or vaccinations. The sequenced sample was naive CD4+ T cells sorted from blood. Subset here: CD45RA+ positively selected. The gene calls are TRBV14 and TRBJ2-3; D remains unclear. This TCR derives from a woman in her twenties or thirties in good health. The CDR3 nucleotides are TGTGCCAGCAGTCACGCGACAGATACGCAGTATTTT. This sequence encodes CASSHATDTQYF.